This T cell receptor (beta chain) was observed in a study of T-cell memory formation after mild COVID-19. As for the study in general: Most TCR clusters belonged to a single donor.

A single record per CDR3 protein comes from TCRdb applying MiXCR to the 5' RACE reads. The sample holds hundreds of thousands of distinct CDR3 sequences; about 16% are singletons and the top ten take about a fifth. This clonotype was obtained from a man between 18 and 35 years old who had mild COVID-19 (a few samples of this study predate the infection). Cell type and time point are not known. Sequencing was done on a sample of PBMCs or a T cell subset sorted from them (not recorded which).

CDR3 amino acids: CASSVGGQYYNEQFF. The CDR3 DNA reads as TGTGCCAGCAGCGTAGGGGGCCAATACTACAATGAGCAGTTCTTC. This chain uses TRBV9 with TRBJ2-1; a weak D match, TRBD1 (5 bases). CDR1 is SGDLS and CDR2 is YYNGEE in the germline V gene. The CDR3 has 15 residues. Trimming removed 0 bases from V and 3 bases from J, with 10 bases in between.